Listed below are T cell receptor beta chains from one sample, sequenced in a study of shared clonotypes between healthy human individuals. The data were produced by immunoSEQ multiplex PCR, yet TCRdb's version contains in-frame clones alone and is incomplete. The sample gives roughly 700,000 clones, under 80% of which show up once; less than 2% is in the top ten. The sample consisted of memory CD4+ T cells sorted from blood. The source is a woman between 25 and 40 years old in good health. The CDR3 runs from the conserved cysteine through the conserved F or W. Each record gives: D gene, J gene, clone size, V gene, CDR3 DNA, CDR3 protein. The D gene is left open where the match is weak. Rows give clone size only sometimes, using once, few, many, or a class for an expanded clone.

TRBD1 TRBJ1-1 - TRBV6-1 TGTGCCAGCAGTGCGTGGCTGGGGACAGGTAGGAGGGGCACTGAAGCTTTCTTT CASSAWLGTGRRGTEAFF
- TRBJ2-5 - TRBV7-9 TGTGCCAGCAGCTCGGACACGCGGCTAGAGACCCAGTACTTC CASSSDTRLETQYF
- TRBJ2-1 few TRBV6-5 TGTGCCAGCAGTTACGGGTCAGCCGCCTACAATGAGCAGTTCTTC CASSYGSAAYNEQFF
- TRBJ1-3 - TRBV28 TGTGCCAGCGCACGTAGGTCTGGAAACACCATATATTTT CASARRSGNTIYF
TRBD1 TRBJ2-7 - TRBV11-3 TGTGCCAGCAGCTCTAACGCCCTGACAGGGTCCGAGCAGTACTTC CASSSNALTGSEQYF
- TRBJ2-1 - TRBV10-3 TGTGCCATCAGTGAGTCGGTCTCAGTTAATGAGCAGTTCTTC CAISESVSVNEQFF
TRBD1 TRBJ2-4 - TRBV7-8 TGTGCCAGCAGCTCCCCAGGGGGACGGAAAAACAGAGGGATTCAGTACTTC CASSSPGGRKNRGIQYF
- TRBJ1-1 - TRBV5-6 TGTGCCAGCACCTCACAGGCGACGACTGAAGCTTTCTTT CASTSQATTEAFF
TRBD1 TRBJ1-2 many TRBV10-3 TGTGCCATCAGTAGGACAGGGGGCATCTATGGCTACACCTTC CAISRTGGIYGYTF
TRBD1 TRBJ1-2 many TRBV28 TGTGCCAGCAGGAAGGGGAGGGGGACAGGGAATGGCTACACCTTC CASRKGRGTGNGYTF
- TRBJ2-7 - TRBV7-9 TGTGCCAGCAGCTTAAGTGCCTACGAGCAGTACTTC CASSLSAYEQYF
- TRBJ1-1 - TRBV9 TGTGCCAGCAGCGTAGGTTGGTTTGGGAACACTGAAGCTTTCTTT CASSVGWFGNTEAFF
- TRBJ2-7 - TRBV5-1 TGCGCCAGCAGCTTGGTTTTACGGGGACCTAGCTCCTACGAGCAGTACTTC CASSLVLRGPSSYEQYF
- TRBJ2-1 - TRBV7-2 TGTGCCAGCTCCCCAAGTTACGCTAGCGCATACAATGAGCAGTTCTTC CASSPSYASAYNEQFF
- TRBJ2-3 - TRBV27 TGTGCCAGCAGCGGTGGGACTGATACGCAGTATTTT CASSGGTDTQYF
- TRBJ1-1 once TRBV6-5 TGTGCCAGCAGTTACTCGAGGACAGTGAACACTGAAGCTTTCTTT CASSYSRTVNTEAFF